The 8 T cell receptor beta chains below come from one sample, sequenced in a study of response to subunit inactivated influenza vaccine. TCRdb re-called the RT-PCR reads through MiXCR, storing one row per CDR3 protein. Of hundreds of thousands of distinct CDR3 sequences in the sample, less than 20% are singletons; the top ten hold about 11%. The sequences come from PBMCs from blood, collected less than 6 days after vaccination. The receptors originated from a man in his fifties or sixties who received an inactivated influenza vaccine.

This clonotype was observed many times. The CDR3 carries no conserved terminal phenylalanine or tryptophan, so it likely arises from a read error. No DNA is shown, since the ends of the CDR3 on it are uncertain; the CDR3 is the one TCRdb lists. The rearrangement uses TRBV7-2 and TRBJ1-2. CDR1 and CDR2 from the germline V gene are SGHTA and FQGNSA. The CDR3 is 14 amino acids long, termini counted. The CDR3: CASSLGRNQGVAHL.

This clonotype was recorded a few times. The chain combines TRBV27 with TRBJ2-5; D may be TRBD1 or TRBD2 (5 bases each). There are 14 residues in the CDR3. Trimming cost V 8 bases and J 3 bases, with 16 bases left between them. Per the germline V gene, CDR1 is MNHEY and CDR2 is SMNVEV (reference sequence). This CDR3 is CASSTPGPEETQYF. CDR3 coding DNA: TGTGCCAGCTCTACCCCGGGACCGGAAGAGACCCAGTACTTC.

The chain carries TRBV15 and TRBJ2-3; a weak D match, TRBD2 (6 bases). Trimming cost V 4 bases and J 2 bases, with 10 bases left between them. The CDR3 runs to 14 residues. The V gene's germline CDR1 is LNHNV and CDR2 YYDKDF (reference sequence). The CDR3 region has the DNA TGTGCCACCAGCATCGGGAGTTACACAGATACGCAGTATTTT. Residues: CATSIGSYTDTQYF.

This clonotype was picked up a small number of times. The CDR3 region is CSARDGRQPTFNQPQHF. DNA of the CDR3: TGCAGTGCTAGAGATGGGAGGCAGCCAACTTTCAATCAGCCCCAGCATTTT. The genes are TRBV20-1 and TRBJ1-5; D unresolved. CDR1 is DFQATT, CDR2 SNEGSKA, per germline (reference sequence). The CDR3 has 17 amino acids. V was shortened by 0 bases and J by 3 bases, with 18 bases between the two germline ends.

V usage is TRBV7-9 and J usage is TRBJ1-2; D gene uncertain. This CDR3 has 13 amino acids. The V end was cut by 2 bases, the J end by 8 bases, with 12 bases between. Germline V gene data show CDR1 as SEHNR and CDR2 as FQNEAQ (reference sequence). The CDR3 DNA follows: TGTGCCAGCAGCTTACCGCCTCCGGGGGGCTACACCTTC. Protein: CASSLPPPGGYTF.

The chain employs TRBV3-1 and TRBJ2-7; 10 bases match TRBD2. The CDR3 runs to 17 residues. Germline CDR1 reads LGHDT; CDR2 reads YNNKEL (reference sequence). V lost 0 bases to trimming and J lost 5 bases; unmatched junction nucleotides: 10. The CDR3 coding sequence is TGTGCCAGCAGCCAAGAGGGTAGCGGGAGGAGTGAGGACGAGCAGTACTTC. Translating it yields CASSQEGSGRSEDEQYF.

This CDR3 is CSVENSFETQYF. CDR3 DNA sequence: TGCAGCGTTGAAAACAGTTTCGAGACCCAGTACTTC. J is TRBJ2-5 and V is TRBV29-1, with unresolved D. Per the germline V gene, CDR1 is SQVTM and CDR2 is ANQGSEA. The CDR3 sequence is 12 residues long. Trimming pared 2 bases from V and 5 bases from J, leaving 9 bases between.

The chain combines TRBV7-9 with TRBJ1-1; D gene ambiguous. Germline lookup yields CDR1 SEHNR and CDR2 FQNEAQ (reference sequence). The CDR3 is made up of 14 amino acids. Trimming took 0 bases from V and 5 from J, leaving 10 bases between them. The CDR3 loop is CASSLAGMRTEAFF. CDR3 DNA: TGTGCCAGCAGCTTAGCCGGGATGAGGACTGAAGCTTTCTTT.